The rows below give T cell receptor beta chains drawn from one sample of a study of early T cells in non-severe SARS-CoV-2 infection. TCRdb recomputed calls from the 5' RACE reads with MiXCR, one row per CDR3 protein. The data contain tens of thousands of distinct CDR3 sequences, about 14% of them singletons. Sequencing input: whole blood. The receptors were gathered from an adult who was a healthcare worker with PCR-confirmed SARS-CoV-2 infection or an uninfected control (not recorded which). The CDR3 runs from the conserved cysteine through the conserved F or W. D genes are given only for firm matches. For some rows the clone size is stated as once, few or many, or as a class when expanded; others skip it.

CDR3aa: CSVGRRMNTEAFF; j_gene: TRBJ1-1; d_gene: NA; abundance: many; v_gene: TRBV29-1
CDR3aa: CASSSTGMSYEQYF; j_gene: TRBJ2-7; d_gene: NA; abundance: NA; v_gene: TRBV11-2
CDR3aa: CASSYISGRRASVDEQYF; j_gene: TRBJ2-7; d_gene: TRBD2; abundance: many; v_gene: TRBV6-2/TRBV6-3
CDR3aa: CASSGARGRVSSYNEQFF; j_gene: TRBJ2-1; d_gene: NA; abundance: NA; v_gene: TRBV9
CDR3aa: CASSLGQSSYEQYF; j_gene: TRBJ2-7; d_gene: NA; abundance: NA; v_gene: TRBV5-1
CDR3aa: CASSFDRGDYYGYTF; j_gene: TRBJ1-2; d_gene: NA; abundance: few; v_gene: TRBV5-1
CDR3aa: CASSLFQETQYF; j_gene: TRBJ2-5; d_gene: NA; abundance: NA; v_gene: TRBV28
CDR3aa: CASSGGLAGVQETQYF; j_gene: TRBJ2-5; d_gene: TRBD2; abundance: NA; v_gene: TRBV10-1
CDR3aa: CASRFFSGTSGTDTQYF; j_gene: TRBJ2-3; d_gene: TRBD2; abundance: many; v_gene: TRBV5-1
CDR3aa: CASSLLLGGQGNTEAFF; j_gene: TRBJ1-1; d_gene: TRBD1; abundance: NA; v_gene: TRBV5-1
CDR3aa: CASSLDADPNTEAFF; j_gene: TRBJ1-1; d_gene: NA; abundance: NA; v_gene: TRBV7-9
CDR3aa: CSATESRDYQRTDTQYF; j_gene: TRBJ2-3; d_gene: TRBD2; abundance: many; v_gene: TRBV20-1
CDR3aa: CAIRNGTSGIYEQYF; j_gene: TRBJ2-7; d_gene: TRBD2; abundance: NA; v_gene: TRBV10-3
CDR3aa: CSVGGGAETYEQYF; j_gene: TRBJ2-7; d_gene: TRBD2; abundance: many; v_gene: TRBV29-1
CDR3aa: CASSFLGGTDTQYF; j_gene: TRBJ2-3; d_gene: NA; abundance: many; v_gene: TRBV13
CDR3aa: CASSLRGSSDTQYF; j_gene: TRBJ2-3; d_gene: NA; abundance: NA; v_gene: TRBV7-3
CDR3aa: CATSSYSGADTDTQYF; j_gene: TRBJ2-3; d_gene: TRBD2; abundance: NA; v_gene: TRBV15
CDR3aa: CASSQGRAGGQGDTQYF; j_gene: TRBJ2-3; d_gene: TRBD2; abundance: NA; v_gene: TRBV4-1
CDR3aa: CASSLAPLRVDQPQHF; j_gene: TRBJ1-5; d_gene: NA; abundance: many; v_gene: TRBV7-7
CDR3aa: CASSLAAGNEQFF; j_gene: TRBJ2-1; d_gene: NA; abundance: many; v_gene: TRBV11-3
CDR3aa: CASSSTAGDAEAFF; j_gene: TRBJ1-1; d_gene: NA; abundance: many; v_gene: TRBV21-1
CDR3aa: CASSLRQGTYGYTF; j_gene: TRBJ1-2; d_gene: TRBD1; abundance: NA; v_gene: TRBV5-1
CDR3aa: CASSRSGYNEQFF; j_gene: TRBJ2-1; d_gene: NA; abundance: NA; v_gene: TRBV19
CDR3aa: CASSYSSSTPVVETQYF; j_gene: TRBJ2-5; d_gene: NA; abundance: many; v_gene: TRBV6-5
CDR3aa: CASRPDGGITDNEQFF; j_gene: TRBJ2-1; d_gene: TRBD2; abundance: many; v_gene: TRBV5-8
CDR3aa: CASSLAKTVTDTQYF; j_gene: TRBJ2-3; d_gene: NA; abundance: many; v_gene: TRBV11-2
CDR3aa: CASSQPGTDTQYF; j_gene: TRBJ2-3; d_gene: NA; abundance: many; v_gene: TRBV19
CDR3aa: CASSQDAVSYNEQFF; j_gene: TRBJ2-1; d_gene: NA; abundance: few; v_gene: TRBV3-1
CDR3aa: CASRPFDRGSYNEQFF; j_gene: TRBJ2-1; d_gene: TRBD1; abundance: few; v_gene: TRBV4-1
CDR3aa: CASTDLQETQYF; j_gene: TRBJ2-5; d_gene: NA; abundance: NA; v_gene: TRBV19
CDR3aa: CASSSTQGLGEKLFF; j_gene: TRBJ1-4; d_gene: TRBD1; abundance: few; v_gene: TRBV7-6
CDR3aa: CASSLGQGMYNYGYTF; j_gene: TRBJ1-2; d_gene: TRBD1; abundance: NA; v_gene: TRBV5-6